This section outlines one T cell receptor (beta chain) sequence together with its context. These data are taken from a study of T cells after yellow fever vaccination. About the study: For low cell numbers, libraries were made with SMART-Seq v4 Ultra Low Input.

TCRdb reprocessed the 5' RACE reads with MiXCR, giving one entry per CDR3 protein. The sample lists roughly 260,000 distinct CDR3 sequences, 10% to 15% seen once, with 0.5% to 0.6% in the top ten. Germline V lookup: CDR1 SGHVS, CDR2 FQNEAQ. Between the trimmed V and J ends, which lost 1 base and 7 bases, there was a span of 26 bases. There are 19 residues in the CDR3. The J gene is TRBJ2-1, the V gene TRBV7-8; maybe TRBD2 (5 bases). This TCR was recovered from a man younger than 45 who received the YFV17D yellow fever vaccine. The material sequenced was CD4+ T cells sorted from PBMCs, taken 45 days after the yellow fever booster vaccination. DNA for the CDR3: TGTGCCAGCAGCTTAGTTGGCAGCGCTCGGGGAGCGATCGGAAATGAGCAGTTCTTC. Its translation: CASSLVGSARGAIGNEQFF.